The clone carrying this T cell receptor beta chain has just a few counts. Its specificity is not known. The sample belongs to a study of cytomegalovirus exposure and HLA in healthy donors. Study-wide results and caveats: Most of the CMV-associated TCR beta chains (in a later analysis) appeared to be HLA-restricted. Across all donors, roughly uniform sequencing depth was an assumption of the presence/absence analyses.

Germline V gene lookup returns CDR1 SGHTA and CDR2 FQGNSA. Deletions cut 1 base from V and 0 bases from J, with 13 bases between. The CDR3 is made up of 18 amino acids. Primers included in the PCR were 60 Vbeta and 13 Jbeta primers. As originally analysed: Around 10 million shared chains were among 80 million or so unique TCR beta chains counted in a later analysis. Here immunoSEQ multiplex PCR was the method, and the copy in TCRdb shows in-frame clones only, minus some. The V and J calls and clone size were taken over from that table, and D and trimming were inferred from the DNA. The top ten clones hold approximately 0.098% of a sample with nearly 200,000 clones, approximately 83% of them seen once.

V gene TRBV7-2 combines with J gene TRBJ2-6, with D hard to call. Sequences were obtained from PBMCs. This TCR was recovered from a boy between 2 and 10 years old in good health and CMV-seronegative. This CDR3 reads CASSLVSAAYSGANVLTF. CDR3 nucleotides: TGTGCCAGCAGCTTAGTGAGTGCGGCGTACTCTGGGGCCAACGTCCTGACTTTC.